The 15 T cell receptor beta chains in this list originate from one sample, sequenced in a study of cytomegalovirus exposure and HLA in healthy donors. 13 Jbeta primers and 60 Vbeta primers were used for the PCR. TCRdb's copy holds only in-frame clones and misses some; the assay was immunoSEQ multiplex PCR. Among roughly 160,000 clones listed, almost 85% were seen once. Sequenced material: PBMCs. These receptors were taken from a boy aged 2 to 10 in good health and CMV-seronegative.

The CDR3: CASSPRRSSYNEQFF. CDR3 sequence (DNA): TGTGCCAGCAGCCCGCGGAGGAGCTCCTACAATGAGCAGTTCTTC. The chain recombines TRBV5-4 with TRBJ2-1; D may be TRBD2 (5 bases). The germline gives CDR1 SGHNT, CDR2 YYREEE (reference sequence). V was cut by 4 bases and J by 0 bases, with 11 bases left in between. CDR3 length: 15 residues.

This chain joins TRBV28 and TRBJ1-2, with 9 bases fitting TRBD1. The CDR3 runs to 13 residues. Germline CDR1 is MDHEN and CDR2 is SYDVKM. The V and J ends lost 6 bases and 8 bases, in that order; junction bases with no gene match: 7. CDR3 residues: CASRPQGALGYTF. CDR3 bases: TGTGCCAGCAGGCCACAGGGGGCGCTCGGCTACACCTTC.

The chain links TRBV5-1 to TRBJ1-2, with D hard to call. In germline, CDR1 is SGHRS, CDR2 YFSETQ. The CDR3 is 15 amino acids. The germline V and J ends were trimmed by 0 bases and 2 bases, with 11 bases remaining between them. CDR3 bases: TGCGCCAGCAGCTTGGAGCCTGGTATAAACTATGGCTACACCTTC. It is translated as CASSLEPGINYGYTF. The full variable domain, in which reference TRBV5-1 and TRBJ1-2 provide the parts outside the CDR3, is KAGVTQTPRYLIKTRGQQVTLSCSPISGHRSVSWYQQTPGQGLQFLFEYFSETQRNKGNFPGRFSGRQFSNSRSEMNVSTLELGDSALYLCASSLEPGINYGYTFGSGTRLTVV.

The chain is built from TRBV28 and TRBJ2-4, with D possibly TRBD2 on 5 matching bases. The germline CDR1 and CDR2 sequences are MDHEN and SYDVKM. The CDR3 is made up of 13 amino acids. Trimming stripped 8 bases from V and 7 bases from J, with 15 bases between. CDR3 amino acids: CASQGPPGNIQYF. The CDR3 DNA reads TGTGCCAGCCAAGGTCCTCCGGGGAACATTCAGTACTTC.

This clone appeared a few times. The V and J genes are TRBV6-1 and TRBJ1-5; no definite D call. The CDR3 covers 16 residues. The ends were cut back, 0 bases at V and 0 bases at J, with 9 bases in the middle. Germline-derived CDR1 and CDR2 are MNHNS and SASEGT. As DNA, the CDR3 is TGTGCCAGCAGTGAAGCGGGAGACGTTAGCAATCAGCCCCAGCATTTT. This gives the protein CASSEAGDVSNQPQHF.

This chain links TRBV27 with TRBJ2-1; 8 bases fit TRBD2. Germline values: CDR1 MNHEY, CDR2 SMNVEV (reference sequence). Trimming at V came to 7 bases and at J to 7 bases, leaving 12 bases not matched to a gene. CDR3 length equals 15 residues. This chain's CDR3 is CASKLRAGVGNEQFF. CDR3 DNA sequence: TGTGCCAGCAAACTTCGAGCGGGAGTAGGGAATGAGCAGTTCTTC.

This clone was found once. The chain combines TRBV6-4 with TRBJ2-1, with 7 positions matching TRBD2. V trimming: 7 bases; J trimming: 7 bases; junction bases outside the gene matches: 7. The CDR3 spans 13 residues. Germline CDR1 and CDR2: MRHNA and SNTAGT. CDR3 sequence: CASKESGMNEQFF. CDR3 in DNA: TGTGCCAGCAAGGAGAGCGGGATGAATGAGCAGTTCTTC.

This sequence joins TRBV9 and TRBJ2-3; 11 bases map to TRBD2. This CDR3 is built from 15 residues. The junction had 8 bases not matched to a gene; V was cut back by 3 bases and J by 8 bases. Germline V lookup: CDR1 SGDLS, CDR2 YYNGEE. The CDR3 DNA reads TGTGCCAGCAGCGGTGGTAGCGGGAGGGCCACTACGCAGTATTTT. Its translation: CASSGGSGRATTQYF.

The chain employs TRBV5-6 and TRBJ1-1; D remains unclear. The CDR3 extends over 13 amino acids. Trimming left V 2 bases short and J 5 bases short, with 10 bases between. CDR1 and CDR2 from the germline V gene are SGHDT and YYEEEE. The DNA of the CDR3 is TGTGCCAGCAGCTTAACTATACGAACTGAAGCTTTCTTT. This sequence encodes CASSLTIRTEAFF.

A word on this clone: One junction end disagrees with the germline gene, perhaps due to a read error. The V call is TRBV30, the J call TRBJ2-7, with TRBD2 matching over 7 bases. In germline, CDR1 is GTSNPN, CDR2 SVGIG (reference sequence). This CDR3 contains 14 residues. Here the CDR3 DNA reads TGTGCCTCCTCGAGGGAGGGATCCAGGTACGGGCAGTACTTC. Translated: CASSREGSRYGQYF.

The chain links TRBV6-5 to TRBJ1-1; maybe TRBD1 (5 bases). V was shortened by 6 bases and J by 3 bases, with 14 bases between the two germline ends. The CDR3 sequence is 14 residues long. CDR1 MNHEY and CDR2 SVGAGI come from the germline V gene. CDR3 in DNA: TGTGCCAGCAGCTCCCGGGGGTTGTACACTGAAGCTTTCTTT. As protein: CASSSRGLYTEAFF.

V is TRBV2 and J is TRBJ2-4; 8 bases are a match to TRBD2. V trimming: 4 bases; J trimming: 0 bases; junction bases outside the gene matches: 17. The germline V gene encodes CDR1 SNHLY and CDR2 FYNNEI. The CDR3 has 20 amino acids. CDR3 sequence: CASSGGGVAGLLLAKNIQYF. The DNA of the CDR3 is TGTGCCAGCAGTGGCGGGGGAGTAGCGGGACTATTACTAGCCAAAAACATTCAGTACTTC. Full variable domain (rest looked up from reference TRBV2 and TRBJ2-4): EPEVTQTPSHQVTQMGQEVILRCVPISNHLYFYWYRQILGQKVEFLVSFYNNEISEKSEIFDDQFSVERPDGSNFTLKIRSTKLEDSAMYFCASSGGGVAGLLLAKNIQYFGAGTRLSVL.

V usage is TRBV30 and J usage is TRBJ2-7; tentative D call: TRBD2 (6 bases). V lost 5 bases, J lost 7 bases, and 12 bases lay in between. Germline values: CDR1 GTSNPN, CDR2 SVGIG (reference sequence). This CDR3 comprises 11 residues. The CDR3 region has the DNA TGTGCCTGGGACATCGCGGGGGAGCAGTACTTC. Its protein is CAWDIAGEQYF.

This chain links TRBV19 with TRBJ2-7; no reliable D call. Germline V CDR1 and CDR2: LNHDA, SQIVND (reference sequence). V lost 3 bases to trimming and J lost 0 bases, with 6 bases between them. The CDR3 covers 13 residues. The CDR3: CASSMGDSYEQYF. CDR3 DNA: TGTGCCAGTAGTATGGGCGACTCCTACGAGCAGTACTTC. The full variable domain, its missing parts supplied by reference TRBV19 and TRBJ2-7, is DGGITQSPKYLFRKEGQNVTLSCEQNLNHDAMYWYRQDPGQGLRLIYYSQIVNDFQKGDIAEGYSVSREKKESFPLTVTSAQKNPTAFYLCASSMGDSYEQYFGPGTRLTVT.

The rearrangement joins TRBV9 to TRBJ2-3; 8 nucleotides line up with TRBD2. With 1 base clipped from V and 3 bases from J, the junction kept 4 bases outside the gene matches. CDR3 size: 15 residues. The germline gives CDR1 SGDLS, CDR2 YYNGEE. CDR3 sequence (DNA): TGTGCCAGCAGCGTACAGAGCGGGAGAACAGATACGCAGTATTTT. It specifies CASSVQSGRTDTQYF.